Below, 24 T cell receptor beta chains from the same sample are listed, as sequenced in a study of metastatic and nonmetastatic thyroid tumors. With MiXCR, TCRdb reprocessed the PCR reads. The sample includes some 20,000 clones, 35% to 40% of them seen just once. Treatment of any kind had been given to no patient before thyroid surgery. The sequenced sample was tumor tissue. The receptor set was obtained from a female donor with papillary thyroid cancer or a benign thyroid nodule (not recorded which). Some clones in this sample may be carry-over from other donors' samples.

This clone was found a few times. The chain links TRBV27 to TRBJ1-2; TRBD1 is a possible D gene (5 bases). There are 16 residues in the CDR3. Between the trimmed V and J ends, which lost 0 bases and 0 bases, there was a span of 11 bases. Germline lookup yields CDR1 MNHEY and CDR2 SMNVEV (reference sequence). The CDR3 loop reads CASSLSGQVPNYGYTF. DNA for the CDR3: TGTGCCAGCAGTTTATCGGGGCAGGTTCCTAACTATGGCTACACCTTC.

V is TRBV7-3 and J is TRBJ2-3; D is unclear. The CDR3 consists of 12 residues. The V end was cut by 4 bases, the J end by 4 bases, with 6 bases between. Germline lookup yields CDR1 SGHTA and CDR2 FQGTGA. The CDR3 here is CASSSEADTQYF. The CDR3 bases are TGTGCCAGCAGCTCTGAGGCAGATACGCAGTATTTT.

This clone was found a few times. The chain carries TRBV7-2 and TRBJ2-7, with 7 bases fitting TRBD2. Per the germline V gene, CDR1 is SGHTA and CDR2 is FQGNSA. V was clipped by 7 bases and J by 9 bases; unmatched bases: 9. There are 12 residues in the CDR3. CDR3 region: CASTTSTSRQYF. CDR3 nucleotide sequence: TGTGCCAGCACCACTTCGACTAGCAGGCAGTACTTC.

The V and J genes are TRBV4-2 and TRBJ1-6; D unresolved. Trimming left V 1 base short and J 1 base short, with 8 bases between. Germline CDR1 reads LGHNA; CDR2 reads YNFKEQ. The CDR3 contains 16 residues. CDR3 sequence: CASSQALWSYNSPLHF. In DNA, the CDR3 is TGTGCCAGCAGCCAAGCTCTGTGGTCCTATAATTCACCCCTCCACTTT.

J is TRBJ2-2 and V is TRBV5-1; 8 bases map to TRBD1. With 4 bases clipped from V and 5 bases from J, the junction kept 7 bases outside the gene matches. CDR1 and CDR2 (germline): SGHRS, YFSETQ. The CDR3 contains 15 residues. The DNA for the CDR3 is TGCGCCAGCAGCGAGGACAGGGACCTAACCGGGGAGCTGTTTTTT. Protein product: CASSEDRDLTGELFF.

This clone was seen more than once but under ten times. The CDR3 DNA reads as TGTGCCACCAGCAGAGATCGGGGGCCCTACGAGCAGTACTTC. Translation: CATSRDRGPYEQYF. V is TRBV15 and J is TRBJ2-7; perhaps D is TRBD1 or TRBD2 (6 bases each). V gave up 0 bases and J gave up 2 bases, with 8 bases separating them. Germline V gene sequence: CDR1 LNHNV, CDR2 YYDKDF (reference sequence). CDR3 length: 14 amino acids.

This clone was picked up many times. This chain uses TRBV12-3 or TRBV12-4 with TRBJ2-2; no clear D gene. Trimming took off 2 bases at V and 7 bases at J, with 5 bases between the two ends. The CDR3 spans 12 residues. The CDR3 DNA follows: TGTGCCAGCAGTTTAATCTACGGGGAGCTGTTTTTT. Translated, it gives CASSLIYGELFF.

The chain carries TRBV28 and TRBJ2-4; D possibly matches TRBD1 or TRBD2 (5 bases each). Germline assignment: CDR1 MDHEN and CDR2 SYDVKM. V gave up 10 bases and J gave up 4 bases, with 11 bases separating them. CDR3 length: 12 amino acids. The CDR3 spells CAIRDVKNIQYF. The CDR3, as DNA: TGTGCCATCCGGGACGTAAAAAACATTCAGTACTTC.

The CDR3 region has the DNA TGTGCCAGCCTTCCCTCCCGGGACGGTGTTAAAGATACGCAGTATTTT. It encodes CASLPSRDGVKDTQYF. The chain uses TRBV12-3 or TRBV12-4 and TRBJ2-3; D tentatively fits TRBD1 or TRBD2 (5 bases each). CDR3 length equals 16 residues. V lost 8 bases and J lost 5, with 23 bases in between.

The chain carries TRBV6-2 or TRBV6-3 and TRBJ1-2; 7 nucleotides line up with TRBD1. Per the germline V gene, CDR1 is MNHEY and CDR2 is SVGEGT. The CDR3 runs to 17 residues. The junction had 11 bases not matched to a gene; V was cut back by 2 bases and J by 2 bases. The CDR3 bases are TGTGCCAGCAGTTACCACGTACCAGGGACAGTCAACTATGGCTACACCTTC. Translated, it gives CASSYHVPGTVNYGYTF.

The sample holds a few counts of this clone. The chain joins TRBV6-1 to TRBJ2-6, with 9 bases aligning to TRBD1. The V gene's germline CDR1 is MNHNS and CDR2 SASEGT. V shed 7 bases and J 1 base; nucleotides not matched to a gene: 5. This CDR3 contains 16 residues. The CDR3 protein is CASTGTGISGANVLTF. CDR3 in DNA: TGTGCCAGCACCGGGACAGGGATATCTGGGGCCAACGTCCTGACTTTC.

This clone was seen a handful of times. The V call is TRBV6-4, the J call TRBJ2-2; D ambiguous. Germline CDR1 and CDR2: MRHNA and SNTAGT. The CDR3 spans 14 residues. The germline V and J ends were trimmed by 6 bases and 5 bases, with 13 bases remaining between them. This CDR3 reads CASSMTLGTGELFF. The DNA for the CDR3 is TGTGCCAGCAGCATGACGCTGGGGACCGGGGAGCTGTTTTTT.

As regards this clone: At one boundary the junction diverges from the germline segment, which might be a read error. The gene calls are TRBV7-2 and TRBJ1-1, with a weak D call TRBD1 (5 bases). There are 13 residues in the CDR3. From germline, CDR1 is SGHTA and CDR2 FQGNSA. This CDR3 reads CASSLGALSETFF. In DNA, the CDR3 is TGTGCCAGCAGTTTAGGGGCTCTCTCGGAAACTTTCTTT.

The sample holds a few counts of this clone. The J gene is TRBJ2-1, the V gene TRBV24-1; no firm D call. CDR1 and CDR2 (germline): KGHDR, SFDVKD. V lost 9 bases to trimming and J lost 1 base, with 9 bases between them. This CDR3 has 13 amino acids. CDR3 DNA: TGTGCCACCCTCGTAGAGTCCTACAATGAGCAGTTCTTC. Amino acids: CATLVESYNEQFF.

The chain carries TRBV2 and TRBJ2-7, with D tentatively TRBD2 (7 bases). This CDR3 has 16 residues. V lost 3 bases, J lost 3 bases, and 18 bases lay in between. Germline values: CDR1 SNHLY, CDR2 FYNNEI. This CDR3 is CASSDAGASRVYEQYF. The CDR3 coding sequence is TGTGCCAGCAGTGACGCGGGGGCTAGTCGGGTCTACGAGCAGTACTTC.

This clone was counted a few times. This sample includes further DNA sequences coding for the same CDR3. The rearrangement uses TRBV12-3 or TRBV12-4 and TRBJ1-3; no reliable D call. The CDR3 is 16 amino acids. Trimming shortened V by 1 base and J by 0 bases, and 10 bases separated the two germline ends. CDR3 sequence: CASSLEVSDSGNTIYF. CDR3 DNA: TGTGCCAGCAGTTTAGAGGTTTCTGACTCTGGAAACACCATATATTTT.

A note on this clone: Different DNA sequences within this sample yield the same CDR3. This chain's CDR3 is CASSPEQGRGQPQHF. For the CDR3, the DNA is TGTGCCAGCAGTCCCGAACAGGGACGGGGGCAGCCCCAGCATTTT. This chain uses TRBV6-2 or TRBV6-3 with TRBJ1-5; D might be TRBD1 (6 bases). CDR1 and CDR2 from the germline V gene are MNHEY and SVGEGT. V dropped 5 bases and J dropped 7 bases, with 18 bases sitting between them. This CDR3 contains 15 residues.

This clone was detected only a few times. This chain uses TRBV15 with TRBJ2-2; a weak D match, TRBD2 (5 bases). V was trimmed by 6 bases and J by 7 bases, leaving 9 bases between them. Germline loops: CDR1 LNHNV, CDR2 YYDKDF (reference sequence). The CDR3 sequence is 12 residues long. CDR3: CATRQADGELFF. For the CDR3, the DNA is TGTGCCACCAGGCAAGCGGACGGGGAGCTGTTTTTT. Combining the CDR3 with reference TRBV15 and TRBJ2-2 gives the whole variable domain DAMVIQNPRYQVTQFGKPVTLSCSQTLNHNVMYWYQQKSSQAPKLLFHYYDKDFNNEADTPDNFQSRRPNTSFCFLDIRSPGLGDTAMYLCATRQADGELFFGEGSRLTVL.

Only a few counts were recorded for this clone. V usage is TRBV6-2 or TRBV6-3 and J usage is TRBJ2-1, with no clear D. The germline CDR1 and CDR2 sequences are MNHEY and SVGEGT. The CDR3 spans 17 residues. With 6 bases removed from V and 3 bases from J, the gap between germline ends came to 21 bases. The CDR3 region has the DNA TGTGCCAGCAGCCTGCGGACGTCGCCAGTAGTCTACAATGAGCAGTTCTTC. It is translated as CASSLRTSPVVYNEQFF.

V is TRBV11-2 and J is TRBJ2-2; TRBD1 matches 10 bases. From germline, CDR1 is SGHAT and CDR2 FQNNGV. This CDR3 is built from 16 residues. V shed 4 bases, J shed 6 bases, and the junction held 8 bases outside the gene matches. CDR3 sequence reads: CASSSVGTGASGELFF. CDR3 nucleotide sequence: TGTGCCAGCAGCTCGGTGGGGACAGGGGCCTCCGGGGAGCTGTTTTTT. Complete variable domain (other parts from reference TRBV11-2 and TRBJ2-2): EAGVAQSPRYKIIEKRQSVAFWCNPISGHATLYWYQQILGQGPKLLIQFQNNGVVDDSQLPKDRFSAERLKGVDSTLKIQPAKLEDSAVYLCASSSVGTGASGELFFGEGSRLTVL.

This clone was detected a few times. As DNA, the CDR3 is TGTGCCAGCAGTTTGAGATGGAAAGCTTTCTTT. Protein: CASSLRWKAFF. This chain uses TRBV28 with TRBJ1-1, with D unclear. The V end lost 3 bases, the J end lost 9 bases, and 8 bases lay between the germline ends. The CDR3 sequence is 11 residues long. The V gene's germline CDR1 is MDHEN and CDR2 SYDVKM.

This chain links TRBV6-6 with TRBJ1-2; no firm D call. The CDR3 totals 14 residues. Trimming pared 0 bases from V and 6 bases from J, leaving 11 bases between. In germline, CDR1 is MNHNY, CDR2 SVGAGI (reference sequence). CDR3 sequence: CASSYSTHSNGYTF. CDR3 nucleotides: TGTGCCAGCAGTTACTCGACCCACAGCAATGGCTACACCTTC.

The chain has TRBV6-1 and TRBJ1-1, with no clear D. The germline V and J ends were trimmed by 6 bases and 1 base, with 15 bases remaining between them. The CDR3 sequence is 15 residues long. CDR1 and CDR2 from the germline V gene are MNHNS and SASEGT. The CDR3 coding sequence is TGTGCCAGCAGAACCCCAAGACGGCCGAACACTGAAGCTTTCTTT. This encodes CASRTPRRPNTEAFF.

There are a few counts of this clone. The CDR3 sequence: CASSYRDRAFEQYF. DNA for the CDR3: TGTGCCAGCAGTTACCGGGACAGGGCTTTCGAGCAGTACTTC. The chain uses TRBV27 and TRBJ2-7; 9 positions match TRBD1. The CDR3 consists of 14 residues. The germline CDR1 and CDR2 sequences are MNHEY and SMNVEV (reference sequence). V lost 4 bases to trimming and J lost 6 bases; unmatched junction nucleotides: 7.